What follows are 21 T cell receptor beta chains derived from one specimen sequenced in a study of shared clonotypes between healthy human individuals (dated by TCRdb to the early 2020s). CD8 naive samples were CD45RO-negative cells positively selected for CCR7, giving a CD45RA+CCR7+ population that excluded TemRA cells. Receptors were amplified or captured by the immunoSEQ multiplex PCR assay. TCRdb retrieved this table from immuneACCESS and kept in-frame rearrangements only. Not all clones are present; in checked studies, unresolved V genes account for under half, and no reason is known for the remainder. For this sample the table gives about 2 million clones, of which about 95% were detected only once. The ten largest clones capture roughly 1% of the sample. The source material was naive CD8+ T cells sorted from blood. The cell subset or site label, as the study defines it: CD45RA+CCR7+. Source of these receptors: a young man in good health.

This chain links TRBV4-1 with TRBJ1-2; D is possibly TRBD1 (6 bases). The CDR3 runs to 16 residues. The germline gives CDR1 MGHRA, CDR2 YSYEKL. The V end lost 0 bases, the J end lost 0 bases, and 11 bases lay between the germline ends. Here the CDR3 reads CASSQDTGSTNYGYTF. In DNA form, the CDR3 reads TGCGCCAGCAGCCAAGACACAGGGTCTACTAACTATGGCTACACCTTC.

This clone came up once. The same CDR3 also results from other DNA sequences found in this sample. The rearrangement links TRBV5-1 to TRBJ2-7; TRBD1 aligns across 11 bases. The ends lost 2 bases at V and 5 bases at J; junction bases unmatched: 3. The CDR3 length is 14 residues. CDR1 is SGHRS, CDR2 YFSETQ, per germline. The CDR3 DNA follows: TGCGCCAGCAGCTTAGGACAGGGGGCGAACGAGCAGTACTTC. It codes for CASSLGQGANEQYF.

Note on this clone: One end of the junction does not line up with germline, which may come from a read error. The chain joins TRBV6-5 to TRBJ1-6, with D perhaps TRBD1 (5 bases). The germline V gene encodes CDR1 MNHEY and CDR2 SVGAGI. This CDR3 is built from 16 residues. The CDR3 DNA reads TGTGCCAGCAGTAACTCGACAGTAGACTATAATTCACCCCTCCACTTT. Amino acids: CASSNSTVDYNSPLHF.

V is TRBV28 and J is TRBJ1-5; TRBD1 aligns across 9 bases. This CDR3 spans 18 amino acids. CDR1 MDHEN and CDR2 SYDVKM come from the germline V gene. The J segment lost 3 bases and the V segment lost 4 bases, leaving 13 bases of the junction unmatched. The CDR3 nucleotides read TGTGCCAGCAGTTCGGGACAGGGCCTCTCTTACCTCAATCAGCCCCAGCATTTT. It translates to CASSSGQGLSYLNQPQHF.

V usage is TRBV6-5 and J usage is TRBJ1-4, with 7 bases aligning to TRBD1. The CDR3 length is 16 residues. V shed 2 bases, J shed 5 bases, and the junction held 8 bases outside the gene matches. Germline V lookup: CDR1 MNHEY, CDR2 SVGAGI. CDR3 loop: CASSYGWGRGNEKLFF. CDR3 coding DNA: TGTGCCAGCAGTTACGGGTGGGGCAGGGGGAATGAAAAACTGTTTTTT.

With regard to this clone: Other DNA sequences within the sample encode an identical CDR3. CDR3 protein: CASSEGGSYEQYF. CDR3 DNA sequence: TGTGCCAGCAGCGAGGGAGGATCCTACGAGCAGTACTTC. The chain uses TRBV5-6 and TRBJ2-7; D is possibly TRBD2 (6 bases). CDR1 is SGHDT, CDR2 YYEEEE, per germline. There are 13 residues in the CDR3. V was trimmed by 4 bases and J by 1 base, leaving 9 bases between them.

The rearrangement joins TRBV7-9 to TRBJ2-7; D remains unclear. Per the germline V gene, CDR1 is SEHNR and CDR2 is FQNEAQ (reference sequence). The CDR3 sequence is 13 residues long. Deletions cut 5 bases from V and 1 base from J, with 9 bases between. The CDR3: CASSQDGSYEQYF. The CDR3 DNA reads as TGTGCCAGCAGCCAGGACGGGTCCTACGAGCAGTACTTC. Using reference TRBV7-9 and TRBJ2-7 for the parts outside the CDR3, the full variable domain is DTGVSQNPRHKITKRGQNVTFRCDPISEHNRLYWYRQTLGQGPEFLTYFQNEAQLEKSRLLSDRFSAERPKGSFSTLEIQRTEQGDSAMYLCASSQDGSYEQYFGPGTRLTVT.

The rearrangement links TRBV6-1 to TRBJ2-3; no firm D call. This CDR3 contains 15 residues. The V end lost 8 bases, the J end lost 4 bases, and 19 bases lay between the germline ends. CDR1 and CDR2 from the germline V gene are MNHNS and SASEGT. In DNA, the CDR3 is TGTGCCAGCTGCGATCAGGACGCCGGGTCAGATACGCAGTATTTT. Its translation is CASCDQDAGSDTQYF.

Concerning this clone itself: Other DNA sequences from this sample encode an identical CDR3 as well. The CDR3: CASSLVAGGYEQYF. The CDR3 DNA is TGTGCCAGCAGTTTAGTAGCAGGGGGCTACGAGCAGTACTTC. The chain recombines TRBV27 with TRBJ2-7; 7 nucleotides align to TRBD1. The CDR3 is made up of 14 amino acids. The V gene's germline CDR1 is MNHEY and CDR2 SMNVEV (reference sequence). Trimming at V came to 2 bases and at J to 3 bases, leaving 4 bases not matched to a gene.

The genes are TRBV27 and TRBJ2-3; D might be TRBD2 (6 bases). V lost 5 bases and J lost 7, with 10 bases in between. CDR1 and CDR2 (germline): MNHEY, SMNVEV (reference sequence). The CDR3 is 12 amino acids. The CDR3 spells CASSNGGNTQYF. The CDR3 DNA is TGTGCCAGCAGTAACGGGGGTAATACGCAGTATTTT.

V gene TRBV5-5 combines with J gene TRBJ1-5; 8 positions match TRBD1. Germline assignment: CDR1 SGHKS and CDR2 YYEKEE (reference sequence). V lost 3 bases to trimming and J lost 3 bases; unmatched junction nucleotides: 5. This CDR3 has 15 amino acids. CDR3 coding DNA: TGTGCCAGCAGCTGGACAGGGTTCGCCAATCAGCCCCAGCATTTT. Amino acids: CASSWTGFANQPQHF.

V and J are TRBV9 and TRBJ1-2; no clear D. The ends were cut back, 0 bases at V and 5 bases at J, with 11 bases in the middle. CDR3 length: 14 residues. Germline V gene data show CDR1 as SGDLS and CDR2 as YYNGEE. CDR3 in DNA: TGTGCCAGCAGCGTAGCACGGGCCTCTTATGGCTACACCTTC. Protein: CASSVARASYGYTF.

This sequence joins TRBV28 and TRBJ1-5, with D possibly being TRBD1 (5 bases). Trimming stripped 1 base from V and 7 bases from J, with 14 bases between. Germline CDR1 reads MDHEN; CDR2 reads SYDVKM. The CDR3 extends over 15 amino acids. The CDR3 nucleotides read TGTGCCAGCAGTTTATTAGCGGGGGGTGGACAGCCCCAGCATTTT. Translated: CASSLLAGGGQPQHF.

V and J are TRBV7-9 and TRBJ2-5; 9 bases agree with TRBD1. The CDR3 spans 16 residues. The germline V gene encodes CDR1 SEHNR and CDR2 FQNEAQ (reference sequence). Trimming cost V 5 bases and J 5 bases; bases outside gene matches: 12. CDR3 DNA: TGTGCCAGCAGCCACCGGGACAGGGACACGCGGGAGACCCAGTACTTC. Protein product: CASSHRDRDTRETQYF.

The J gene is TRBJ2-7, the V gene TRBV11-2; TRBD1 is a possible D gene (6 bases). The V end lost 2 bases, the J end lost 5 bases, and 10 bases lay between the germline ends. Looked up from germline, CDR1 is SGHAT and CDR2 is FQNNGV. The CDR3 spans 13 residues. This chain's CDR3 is CASSLNRAHEQYF. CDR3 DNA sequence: TGTGCCAGCAGCTTAAACAGGGCCCACGAGCAGTACTTC.

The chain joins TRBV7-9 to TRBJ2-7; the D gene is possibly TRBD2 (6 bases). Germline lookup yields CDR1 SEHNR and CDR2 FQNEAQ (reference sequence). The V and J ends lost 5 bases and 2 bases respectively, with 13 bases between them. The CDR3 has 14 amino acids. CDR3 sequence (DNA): TGTGCCAGCAGCCCCATAGGACTAACCTACGAGCAGTACTTC. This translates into CASSPIGLTYEQYF.

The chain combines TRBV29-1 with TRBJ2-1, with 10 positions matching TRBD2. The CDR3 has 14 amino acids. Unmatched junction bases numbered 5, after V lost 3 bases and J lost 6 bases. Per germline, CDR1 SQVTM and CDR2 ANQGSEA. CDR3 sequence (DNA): TGCAGCGTTGATGGTCTAGCGGGAGTCAATGAGCAGTTCTTC. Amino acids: CSVDGLAGVNEQFF.

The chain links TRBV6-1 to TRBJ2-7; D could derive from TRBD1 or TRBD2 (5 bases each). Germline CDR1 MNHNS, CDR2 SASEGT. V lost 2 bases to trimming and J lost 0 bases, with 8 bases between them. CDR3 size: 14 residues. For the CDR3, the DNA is TGTGCCAGCAGTGAATCGAGGGGCTCCTACGAGCAGTACTTC. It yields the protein CASSESRGSYEQYF.

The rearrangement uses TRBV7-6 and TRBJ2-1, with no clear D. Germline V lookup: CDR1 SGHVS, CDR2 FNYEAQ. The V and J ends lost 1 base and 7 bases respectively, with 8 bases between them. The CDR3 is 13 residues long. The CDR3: CASSLVGGNEQFF. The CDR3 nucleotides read TGTGCCAGCAGCTTAGTGGGCGGAAATGAGCAGTTCTTC.

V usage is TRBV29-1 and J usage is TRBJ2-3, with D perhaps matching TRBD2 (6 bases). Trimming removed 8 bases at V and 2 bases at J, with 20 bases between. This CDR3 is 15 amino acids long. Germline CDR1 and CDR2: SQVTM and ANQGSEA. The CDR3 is CSPRLGQGSTDTQYF. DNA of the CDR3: TGCAGCCCCCGACTAGGGCAGGGTTCCACAGATACGCAGTATTTT.

The CDR3: CASSPEPYEQYF. CDR3 in DNA: TGTGCCAGCAGCCCAGAGCCCTACGAGCAGTACTTC. The chain couples TRBV7-2 to TRBJ2-7; D is undetermined. Trimming stripped 5 bases from V and 2 bases from J, with 7 bases between. Germline V lookup: CDR1 SGHTA, CDR2 FQGNSA. CDR3 length: 12 amino acids.